The 27 T cell receptor beta chains in this list originate from one sample, sequenced in a study of T cells in Graves' hyperthyroidism and ophthalmopathy. TCR beta CDR3 sequences were amplified from RNA transcripts. When the TCR CDR3 underwent first-round RT-PCR, the HTBI primer set was used. TCRdb called the multiplex PCR reads again in MiXCR, with one record for every CDR3 protein. The sample lists about 700,000 distinct CDR3 sequences, about 45% occurring once. Sequencing was done on a sample of peripheral blood or thyroid tissue (not recorded which). Receptors were obtained from an adult man with Graves' disease, either hyperthyroidism or ophthalmopathy (not recorded which).

The chain links TRBV6-6 to TRBJ2-2, with TRBD2 as a possible D gene (5 bases). Germline CDR1 reads MNHNY; CDR2 reads SVGAGI (reference sequence). The CDR3 length is 13 residues. The V gene lost 8 bases and the J gene lost 1 base, with 8 bases spanning the gap. The CDR3 sequence: CASPDWNTGELFF. Written as DNA, the CDR3 is TGTGCCAGCCCGGACTGGAACACCGGGGAGCTGTTTTTT.

This clonotype was counted a few times. The chain uses TRBV14 and TRBJ1-4; 7 bases are shared with TRBD1. After removal of 4 bases from V and 7 bases from J, the junction contained 9 bases not matched to a gene. This CDR3 has 15 residues. In germline, CDR1 is SGHDN, CDR2 FVKESK. CDR3 in amino acids: CASSPTTGTAEKLFF. CDR3 nucleotides: TGTGCCAGCAGCCCTACAACCGGGACAGCTGAAAAACTGTTTTTT.

The chain employs TRBV29-1 and TRBJ1-5; a possible D gene is TRBD1 (6 bases). The CDR3 covers 13 residues. Per the germline V gene, CDR1 is SQVTM and CDR2 is ANQGSEA. The V gene lost 5 bases and the J gene lost 6 bases, with 14 bases spanning the gap. CDR3 in DNA: TGCAGCGTTTTTCCAGGGGTTGGTCAGCCCCAGCATTTT. Its protein is CSVFPGVGQPQHF.

The rearrangement uses TRBV11-1 and TRBJ1-1; no clear D gene. This CDR3 comprises 14 residues. Germline V gives CDR1 SGHAT, CDR2 FQDESV (reference sequence). Trimming pared 4 bases from V and 5 bases from J, leaving 14 bases between. The CDR3 sequence is CASSSRRAWTEAFF. CDR3 sequence (DNA): TGTGCCAGCAGCTCCCGCCGGGCCTGGACTGAAGCTTTCTTT.

The genes are TRBV19 and TRBJ1-2; the D is unclear. V lost 2 bases to trimming and J lost 2 bases, with 12 bases between them. The CDR3 runs to 15 residues. The germline V gene encodes CDR1 LNHDA and CDR2 SQIVND (reference sequence). The chain's CDR3 is CASSIPGRTNYGYTF. DNA of the CDR3: TGTGCCAGTAGTATACCAGGCAGGACCAACTATGGCTACACCTTC.

This chain links TRBV6-1 with TRBJ2-5; possible D gene TRBD2, 5 bases. CDR1 and CDR2 from the germline V gene are MNHNS and SASEGT. This CDR3 spans 17 amino acids. The V end was cut by 1 base, the J end by 9 bases, with 24 bases between. CDR3 bases: TGTGCCAGCAGTGAAGTCGATTGCCCCCGGAGAGGGCTGGCCCAGTACTTC. Translation gives CASSEVDCPRRGLAQYF.

Remarks on this clonotype: Just one base apart from a much larger clone, this may be a read error. The rearrangement joins TRBV7-2 to TRBJ1-4; 10 nucleotides agree with TRBD1. CDR1 and CDR2 from the germline V gene are SGHTA and FQGNSA. This CDR3 spans 14 amino acids. The ends lost 4 bases at V and 6 bases at J; junction bases unmatched: 2. CDR3 sequence reads: CASSSGTGDEKLFF. CDR3 bases: TGTGCCAGCAGCTCCGGGACAGGGGATGAAAAACTGTTTTTT.

This clonotype has only a few counts. The chain recombines TRBV11-2 with TRBJ2-5; 8 positions agree with TRBD2. With V trimmed by 3 bases and J by 6 bases, 12 bases remained unmatched. CDR1 is SGHAT and CDR2 is FQNNGV in the germline V gene. CDR3 length: 16 residues. CDR3 residues: CASSLGGLAGIKTQYF. Here the CDR3 DNA reads TGTGCCAGCAGCTTGGGGGGGCTAGCGGGCATAAAGACCCAGTACTTC. The full variable domain, completed using reference TRBV11-2 and TRBJ2-5, is EAGVAQSPRYKIIEKRQSVAFWCNPISGHATLYWYQQILGQGPKLLIQFQNNGVVDDSQLPKDRFSAERLKGVDSTLKIQPAKLEDSAVYLCASSLGGLAGIKTQYFGPGTRLLVL.

About this clonotype: Given the absence of the conserved phenylalanine or tryptophan at the CDR3 end, a read error is likely. V is TRBV9 and J is TRBJ2-7; 7 bases are shared with TRBD1. Germline V CDR1 and CDR2: SGDLS, YYNGEE. V was clipped by 5 bases and J by 7 bases; unmatched bases: 6. The CDR3 contains 12 residues. This CDR3 is CASSATGDEQYL. The DNA for the CDR3 is TGTGCCAGCAGTGCCACAGGGGATGAGCAGTACCTC.

The V and J genes are TRBV25-1 and TRBJ1-2; D uncertain. The CDR3 is 12 residues long. Germline values: CDR1 MGHDK, CDR2 SYGVNS. The CDR3: CARERSSYGYTF. DNA of the CDR3: TGTGCTAGAGAGAGATCCTCGTATGGCTACACCTTC.

The rearrangement uses TRBV6-6 and TRBJ2-7; D is ambiguous. The CDR3 loop spans 15 amino acids. Trimming removed 0 bases from V and 3 bases from J, with 12 bases in between. Germline V CDR1 and CDR2: MNHNY, SVGAGI (reference sequence). In DNA, the CDR3 is TGTGCCAGCAGTTACTCGAACGGCAGACTCTACGAGCAGTACTTC. This codes for CASSYSNGRLYEQYF.

In regard to this clonotype: A much more abundant neighbour one base away suggests this may be a read error. The rearrangement uses TRBV29-1 and TRBJ2-2; 9 bases map to TRBD1. The CDR3 is made up of 13 amino acids. CDR1 and CDR2 from the germline V gene are SQVTM and ANQGSEA. This chain's CDR3 is CGADRGSTGELFF. The CDR3 DNA follows: TGCGGCGCTGACAGGGGGTCGACCGGGGAGCTGTTTTTT.

The chain uses TRBV5-1 and TRBJ1-2, with 9 bases fitting TRBD1. This CDR3 spans 13 amino acids. V shed 4 bases, J shed 6 bases, and the junction held 4 bases outside the gene matches. Germline CDR1 is SGHRS and CDR2 is YFSETQ. Here the CDR3 DNA reads TGCGCCAGCAGCAACGACAGGGGGAATGGCTACACCTTC. Amino acids: CASSNDRGNGYTF.

A word on this clonotype: An end of the junction does not agree with germline; a read error may underlie this. J is TRBJ1-4 and V is TRBV10-3; 7 nucleotides align to TRBD1. Germline V gives CDR1 ENHRY, CDR2 SYGVKD. This CDR3 has 15 amino acids. This CDR3 reads CASSYQGQPNEKLFF. For the CDR3, the DNA is TGTGCCAGCAGTTACCAGGGACAGCCTAATGAAAAACTGTTTTTT.

This clonotype was recorded many times. The J gene is TRBJ1-2, the V gene TRBV2; D not certain. The CDR3 sequence is 11 residues long. Germline V lookup: CDR1 SNHLY, CDR2 FYNNEI. V was shortened by 4 bases and J by 8 bases, with 8 bases between the two germline ends. The CDR3 region has the DNA TGTGCCAGCAGTGCGGATCGCGGCTACACCTTC. This gives the protein CASSADRGYTF. Using reference TRBV2 and TRBJ1-2 for the parts outside the CDR3, the full variable domain is EPEVTQTPSHQVTQMGQEVILRCVPISNHLYFYWYRQILGQKVEFLVSFYNNEISEKSEIFDDQFSVERPDGSNFTLKIRSTKLEDSAMYFCASSADRGYTFGSGTRLTVV.

There are a few counts of this clonotype. The chain uses TRBV20-1 and TRBJ2-7; TRBD2 matches 7 bases. The CDR3 covers 15 residues. Germline loops: CDR1 DFQATT, CDR2 SNEGSKA (reference sequence). Trimming took 3 bases from V and 0 from J; bases not matched to a gene: 8. The DNA for the CDR3 is TGCAGTGCTAGTGTCGGGGGGTCGAGCTCCTACGAGCAGTACTTC. Residues: CSASVGGSSSYEQYF.

This clonotype has a handful of counts. The rearrangement uses TRBV19 and TRBJ1-5; 9 nucleotides match TRBD1. The CDR3 extends over 13 amino acids. Germline CDR1 LNHDA, CDR2 SQIVND (reference sequence). The ends lost 6 bases at V and 6 bases at J; junction bases unmatched: 3. The CDR3 loop is CASRDRGVQPQHF. The CDR3 region has the DNA TGTGCCAGTAGGGACAGGGGAGTTCAGCCCCAGCATTTT.

This clonotype was observed at least ten times. The chain combines TRBV2 with TRBJ1-6; 8 bases agree with TRBD1. Germline V gives CDR1 SNHLY, CDR2 FYNNEI. CDR3 length equals 16 residues. J lost 10 bases, V lost 5 bases, and 13 bases had no gene match. CDR3 coding DNA: TGTGCCAGCAGTATAAAGAAGGACAGGGCAAGCTCACCCCTCCACTTT. It encodes CASSIKKDRASSPLHF.

In its sample, this clonotype was seen many times. This chain joins TRBV29-1 and TRBJ1-1; D ambiguous. The V and J ends lost 6 bases and 1 base respectively, with 6 bases between them. The CDR3 length is 11 residues. Per germline, CDR1 SQVTM and CDR2 ANQGSEA. The CDR3 loop reads CSVRQNTEAFF. The CDR3 coding sequence is TGCAGCGTCCGACAGAACACTGAAGCTTTCTTT.

The V and J genes are TRBV7-6 and TRBJ2-5, with D hard to call. The CDR3 consists of 15 residues. V dropped 2 bases and J dropped 1 base, with 11 bases sitting between them. Germline lookup yields CDR1 SGHVS and CDR2 FNYEAQ. The DNA of the CDR3 is TGTGCCAGCAGCTTATTTATACAGACCCAAGAGACCCAGTACTTC. Translating gives CASSLFIQTQETQYF.

V gene TRBV20-1 combines with J gene TRBJ2-7; D call uncertain. The V gene lost 0 bases and the J gene lost 9 bases, with 9 bases spanning the gap. The germline V gene encodes CDR1 DFQATT and CDR2 SNEGSKA (reference sequence). The CDR3 has 11 residues. The CDR3 sequence is CSARDGMGQYF. In nucleotides, the CDR3 is TGCAGTGCTAGAGACGGAATGGGGCAGTACTTC.

The rearrangement links TRBV25-1 to TRBJ1-6; 8 bases align to TRBD1. CDR1 is MGHDK and CDR2 is SYGVNS in the germline V gene. Unmatched junction bases numbered 9, after V lost 3 bases and J lost 8 bases. The CDR3 is 16 residues long. The CDR3 DNA reads TGTGCCAGCAGTGACCTACGACAGGGGTCATATTCACCCCTCCACTTT. This sequence encodes CASSDLRQGSYSPLHF.

This clonotype was counted only a few times. The J gene is TRBJ2-7, the V gene TRBV24-1; 8 bases align to TRBD1. Germline CDR1 KGHDR, CDR2 SFDVKD. Losses at the gene ends were 4 bases for V and 0 bases for J; bases not matched to a gene: 7. The length of the CDR3 is 16 residues. CDR3 sequence (DNA): TGTGCCACCAGTGACCCCGGACAGGGCTCCTCCTACGAGCAGTACTTC. Protein: CATSDPGQGSSYEQYF.

This clonotype was observed a handful of times. V is TRBV19 and J is TRBJ2-7, with D perhaps matching TRBD1 (5 bases). V was pared by 3 bases and J by 3 bases, with 15 bases between. The CDR3 sequence is 15 residues long. The germline V gene encodes CDR1 LNHDA and CDR2 SQIVND (reference sequence). DNA for the CDR3: TGTGCCAGTAGTATTTTCGACAGCAAACGCTACGAGCAGTACTTC. Translated, it gives CASSIFDSKRYEQYF.

The CDR3 DNA reads as TGTGCCAGCAGGGGGAAAGCCGTAGAGACCCAGTACTTC. It specifies CASRGKAVETQYF. The chain carries TRBV2 and TRBJ2-5; D is undetermined. This CDR3 has 13 residues. Between the trimmed V and J ends, which lost 6 bases and 4 bases, there was a span of 12 bases. From germline, CDR1 is SNHLY and CDR2 FYNNEI.

Remarks on this clonotype: This may be a read error: a much more frequent sequence differs by one nucleotide. The chain has TRBV29-1 and TRBJ2-7, with D possibly TRBD2 on 6 matching bases. Trimming shortened V by 3 bases and J by 6 bases, and 15 bases separated the two germline ends. Germline-derived CDR1 and CDR2 are SQVTM and ANQGSEA. The CDR3 sequence is 13 residues long. The CDR3 protein is CSVDGTYDCEQYF. CDR3 coding DNA: TGCAGCGTTGACGGGACTTACGACTGCGAGCAGTACTTC.

CDR3 sequence reads: CASSPSGGASEKLFF. For the CDR3, the DNA is TGCGCCAGCAGCCCGTCCGGGGGCGCGAGTGAAAAACTGTTTTTT. The J gene is TRBJ1-4, the V gene TRBV5-1; a possible D gene is TRBD1 (6 bases). CDR1 SGHRS and CDR2 YFSETQ come from the germline V gene. The ends were cut back, 4 bases at V and 7 bases at J, with 17 bases in the middle. This CDR3 has 15 residues.